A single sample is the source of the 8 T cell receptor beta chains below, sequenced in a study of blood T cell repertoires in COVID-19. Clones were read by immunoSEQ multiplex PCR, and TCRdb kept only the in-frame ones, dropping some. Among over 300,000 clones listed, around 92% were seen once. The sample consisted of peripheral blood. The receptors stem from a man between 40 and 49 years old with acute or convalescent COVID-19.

The chain's CDR3 is CASSFATGLSSGNTIYF. The CDR3 DNA reads as TGCGCCAGCAGCTTCGCGACAGGTTTAAGCTCTGGAAACACCATATATTTT. V is TRBV5-1 and J is TRBJ1-3; D is possibly TRBD1 (6 bases). V gave up 2 bases and J gave up 0 bases, with 15 bases separating them. The germline V gene encodes CDR1 SGHRS and CDR2 YFSETQ. The CDR3 is made up of 17 amino acids. Full variable domain (outside the CDR3, taken from reference TRBV5-1 and TRBJ1-3): KAGVTQTPRYLIKTRGQQVTLSCSPISGHRSVSWYQQTPGQGLQFLFEYFSETQRNKGNFPGRFSGRQFSNSRSEMNVSTLELGDSALYLCASSFATGLSSGNTIYFGEGSWLTVV.

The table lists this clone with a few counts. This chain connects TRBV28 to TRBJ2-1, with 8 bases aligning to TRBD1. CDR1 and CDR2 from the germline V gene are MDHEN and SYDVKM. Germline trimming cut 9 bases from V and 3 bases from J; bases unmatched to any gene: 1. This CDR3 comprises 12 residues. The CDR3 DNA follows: TGTGCCAGTACAGGGGGCTACAATGAGCAGTTCTTC. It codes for CASTGGYNEQFF.

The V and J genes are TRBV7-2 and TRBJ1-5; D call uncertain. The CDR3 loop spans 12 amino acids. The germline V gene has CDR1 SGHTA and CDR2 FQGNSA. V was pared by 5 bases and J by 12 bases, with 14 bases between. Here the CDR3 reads CASSHLREHQHF. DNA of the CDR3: TGTGCCAGCAGCCATCTTCGGGAACACCAGCATTTT.

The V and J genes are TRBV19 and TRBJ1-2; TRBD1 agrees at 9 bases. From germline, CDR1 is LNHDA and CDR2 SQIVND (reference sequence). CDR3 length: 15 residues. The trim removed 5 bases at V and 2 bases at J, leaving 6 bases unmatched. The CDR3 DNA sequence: TGTGCCAGTAGTTGGGGTGGACAGGGGAACTATGGCTACACCTTC. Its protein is CASSWGGQGNYGYTF. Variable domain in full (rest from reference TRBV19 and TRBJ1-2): DGGITQSPKYLFRKEGQNVTLSCEQNLNHDAMYWYRQDPGQGLRLIYYSQIVNDFQKGDIAEGYSVSREKKESFPLTVTSAQKNPTAFYLCASSWGGQGNYGYTFGSGTRLTVV.

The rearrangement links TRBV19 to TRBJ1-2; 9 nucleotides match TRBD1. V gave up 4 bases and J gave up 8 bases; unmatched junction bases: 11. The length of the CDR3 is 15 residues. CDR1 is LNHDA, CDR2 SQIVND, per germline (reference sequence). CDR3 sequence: CASSTTGGSSVGYTF. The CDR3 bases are TGTGCCAGTAGTACTACAGGGGGCTCTTCGGTGGGCTACACCTTC.

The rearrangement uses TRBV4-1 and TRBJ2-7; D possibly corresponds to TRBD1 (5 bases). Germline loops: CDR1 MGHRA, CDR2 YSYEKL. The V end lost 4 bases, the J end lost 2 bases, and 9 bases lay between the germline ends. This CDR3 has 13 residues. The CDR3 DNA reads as TGCGCCAGCAGCCCAGGACACACCTACGAGCAGTACTTC. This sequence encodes CASSPGHTYEQYF.

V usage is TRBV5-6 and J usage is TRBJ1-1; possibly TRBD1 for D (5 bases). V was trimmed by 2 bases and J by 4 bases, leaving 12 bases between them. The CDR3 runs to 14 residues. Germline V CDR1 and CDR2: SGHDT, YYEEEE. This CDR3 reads CASSFGQGFTEAFF. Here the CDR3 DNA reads TGTGCCAGCAGCTTCGGGCAGGGTTTCACTGAAGCTTTCTTT.

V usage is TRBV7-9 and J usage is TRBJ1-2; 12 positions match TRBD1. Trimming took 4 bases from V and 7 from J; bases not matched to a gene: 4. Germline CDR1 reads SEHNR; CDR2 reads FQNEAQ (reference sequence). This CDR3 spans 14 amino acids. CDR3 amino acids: CASSSRGQGAGYTF. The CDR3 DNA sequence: TGTGCCAGCAGCTCGAGGGGACAGGGGGCTGGCTACACCTTC.